The T cell receptor beta chain under discussion was sequenced for a study of T cells expressing NK-cell markers. Study-wide background: The TCR beta repertoires were obtained from sorted CD3+CD56+NKG2C+, CD3+CD56+NKG2C- and CD3+CD56-NKG2C+ T cells.

The cDNA for TCR beta came from 5'RACE template switching with UMIs. No DNA is given; TCRdb re-called the 5' RACE reads and lists each CDR3 protein once. The sample totals 350,000 to 450,000 distinct CDR3 sequences. Germline V gene sequence: CDR1 MDHEN, CDR2 SYDVKM. The CDR3 is made up of 12 amino acids. The rearrangement links TRBV28 to TRBJ2-2; TCRdb indicates TRBD2, and absent DNA this call remains unverified. The receptor comes from a man aged 18 to 69 in good health. Sequenced sample: blood T cells: a sorted CD56 or NKG2C T cell subset, CD4+ or CD8+ T cells, or bulk PBMC T cells (not recorded which). CDR3 protein: CASEGRTGELFF.